This entry features one T cell receptor (beta chain) sequence. The antigen is unknown. The data belong to a study of T cell responses to AZD1222 COVID-19 vaccine. Broader study findings: Spike-specific TCR breadth rose after two AZD1222 doses, and depth rose as well. Per reports, nearly half of all spike-specific TCRs target regions that are unmutated in variants.

Produced via immunoSEQ multiplex PCR; TCRdb's table is partial and in-frame only. Counted here are about 120,000 clones, just under 90% occurring once; the ten biggest clones make up almost 4.5%. The J segment lost 4 bases and the V segment lost 3 bases, leaving 12 bases of the junction unmatched. The CDR3 runs 16 residues. Looked up from germline, CDR1 is MGHRA and CDR2 is YSYEKL. The V gene is TRBV4-1, the J gene TRBJ2-7; TRBD1 matches at 7 bases. The material sequenced was peripheral blood, taken on day 0 of AZD1222 vaccination. The receptor comes from an adult in good health. The DNA of the CDR3 is TGCGCCAGCAGCCAGGAACAGGGGCCCGTTCCTTACGAGCAGTACTTC. Its translation is CASSQEQGPVPYEQYF.